Listed below are T cell receptor beta chains from one sample, sequenced in a study of OX40 agonist ivuxolimab in advanced cancers. Repertoires were generated with immunoSEQ multiplex PCR, while TCRdb's copy carries only in-frame clones and drops some. Among around 77,000 clones listed, around 80% were seen once. The input for sequencing was CD4+ or CD8+ T cells sorted from blood, taken in a trial of the OX40 agonist ivuxolimab. The receptors come from an adult with an advanced solid tumor such as melanoma, head and neck, liver or kidney cancer. CDR3s include the opening cysteine and the closing phenylalanine or tryptophan. D genes are given only for firm matches. Size tells how often a clone was seen (once, few, many) or the class of an expanded clone, and some rows leave it out.

j_call v_call clone_size d_call cdr3_aa cdr3_nt
TRBJ2-7 TRBV13 - - CASSPFNPGPKSSSYEQYF TGTGCCAGCAGTCCTTTTAATCCGGGACCCAAATCTAGCTCCTACGAGCAGTACTTC
TRBJ1-2 TRBV28 once - CASIGGRPYGYTF TGTGCCAGCATAGGGGGGAGACCCTATGGCTACACCTTC
TRBJ1-3 TRBV28 - TRBD1 CASSLTGEDTIYF TGTGCCAGCAGTTTGACAGGGGAGGACACCATATATTTT
TRBJ2-1 TRBV30 once TRBD2 CAWTRGRAVDNEQFF TGTGCCTGGACGCGCGGGAGGGCCGTTGACAATGAGCAGTTCTTC
TRBJ2-2 TRBV19 few TRBD1 CASSNRGSTGELFF TGTGCCAGTAGTAACAGGGGGAGCACCGGGGAGCTGTTTTTT
TRBJ2-3 TRBV7-3 many - CASSLNPQDTQYF TGTGCCAGCAGCTTAAACCCCCAGGATACGCAGTATTTT
TRBJ2-2 TRBV19 - - CAAADANTGELFF TGTGCCGCCGCGGACGCGAACACCGGGGAGCTGTTTTTT
TRBJ1-6 TRBV2 many - CASSVRAGRRNSPLHF TGTGCCAGCAGTGTACGTGCCGGCCGGAGGAATTCACCCCTCCACTTT
TRBJ2-2 TRBV2 few - CASRPDRNTGELFF TGTGCCAGCAGACCCGACAGGAACACCGGGGAGCTGTTTTTT
TRBJ1-1 TRBV18 - - CASSPLGGTEAFF TGTGCCAGCTCACCACTGGGAGGCACTGAAGCTTTCTTT
TRBJ1-5 TRBV4-1 - - CASSQDQGRGNQPQHF TGCGCCAGCAGCCAAGATCAGGGGAGGGGGAATCAGCCCCAGCATTTT
TRBJ1-2 TRBV4-1 few - CASSQFDGYYGYTF TGCGCCAGCAGCCAATTTGACGGATACTATGGCTACACCTTC
TRBJ2-3 TRBV5-5 - - CASSPRGASTDTQYF TGTGCCAGCAGCCCTAGGGGGGCTAGCACAGATACGCAGTATTTT
TRBJ2-6 TRBV9 - - CASRSSGANVLTF TGTGCCAGCAGGTCATCCGGGGCCAACGTCCTGACTTTC
TRBJ1-4 TRBV15 - TRBD1 CATSRGGQGMEKLFF TGTGCCACCAGCAGAGGGGGACAGGGGATGGAAAAACTGTTTTTT
TRBJ2-7 TRBV10-2 - - CATSPYSYEQYF TGCGCCACCTCGCCTTACTCCTACGAGCAGTACTTC
TRBJ1-2 TRBV27 - - CASSFLDRIPYGYTF TGTGCCAGCAGTTTCCTCGACAGAATACCCTATGGCTACACCTTC
TRBJ2-1 TRBV7-9 once - CASSFPVSQVPRNEQFF TGTGCCAGCAGCTTCCCGGTCTCGCAGGTCCCCAGGAATGAGCAGTTCTTC
TRBJ1-3 TRBV9 few - CASSVGAAATGNTIYF TGTGCCAGCAGCGTAGGGGCCGCGGCCACTGGAAACACCATATATTTT
TRBJ1-1 TRBV19 many - CASTLLRDQGTTEAFF TGTGCCAGTACTCTTCTCCGGGACCAAGGAACAACTGAAGCTTTCTTT
TRBJ2-7 TRBV30 - TRBD2 CAWSARLAGEQYF TGTGCCTGGAGTGCCCGACTAGCGGGAGAGCAGTACTTC
TRBJ1-1 TRBV5-1 - - CASSSERRVNTEAFF TGCGCCAGCAGCTCCGAGCGGAGGGTGAACACTGAAGCTTTCTTT
TRBJ1-2 TRBV6-6 - - CASTSGDGYTF TGTGCCAGCACCTCGGGCGATGGCTACACCTTC
TRBJ1-4 TRBV19 - TRBD1 CASSTSRQGKLFF TGTGCCAGTAGTACCAGTCGACAGGGAAAACTGTTTTTT
TRBJ1-2 TRBV7-2 - - CASSLNALANYGYTF TGTGCCAGCAGCTTAAACGCGCTAGCTAACTATGGCTACACCTTC
TRBJ2-2 TRBV5-4 - - CASRPLGAGELFF TGTGCCAGCAGACCCCTGGGGGCCGGGGAGCTGTTTTTT
TRBJ1-2 TRBV6-1 - - CASRRSGESDGYTF TGTGCCAGCAGAAGGTCGGGAGAGAGTGATGGCTACACCTTC
TRBJ2-5 TRBV5-1 - - CASSSSGATLQETQYF TGCGCCAGCAGCAGCTCAGGGGCGACCCTCCAAGAGACCCAGTACTTC
TRBJ1-5 TRBV19 few TRBD1 CASSMRGQGGNQPQHF TGTGCCAGTAGTATGCGAGGACAGGGGGGAAATCAGCCCCAGCATTTT
TRBJ1-3 TRBV28 - TRBD1 CASSPGDSILSGNTIYF TGTGCCAGCAGTCCCGGGGACAGTATACTCTCTGGAAACACCATATATTTT
TRBJ1-2 TRBV12-2 once - CASRPDRRYYGYTF TGTGCAAGTCGCCCTGACAGGCGATACTATGGCTACACCTTC
TRBJ2-7 TRBV7-2 - TRBD2 CASSAPTGTSGGSSYEQYF TGTGCCAGCAGCGCCCCGACCGGGACTAGCGGGGGAAGCTCCTACGAGCAGTACTTC
TRBJ2-4 TRBV30 few - CAWSKGDMTIQYF TGTGCCTGGAGTAAGGGCGACATGACGATTCAGTACTTC
TRBJ1-4 TRBV14 - TRBD1 CASSRQGGNEKLFF TGTGCCAGCAGCCGACAGGGAGGGAATGAAAAACTGTTTTTT
TRBJ1-1 TRBV28 - - CASTPGRKNTEAFF TGTGCCAGCACCCCGGGGCGGAAGAACACTGAAGCTTTCTTT
TRBJ2-1 TRBV7-2 - - CASSFGQTYNEQFF TGTGCCAGCAGCTTCGGACAGACCTACAATGAGCAGTTCTTC
TRBJ2-2 TRBV7-3 once - CASSLNQGPGELFF TGTGCCAGCAGCTTAAATCAGGGGCCCGGGGAGCTGTTTTTT